This T cell receptor (beta chain) was captured by sequencing in a study of T cell responses to AZD1222 COVID-19 vaccine. Study results and caveats: At study baseline, merely six AZD1222 recipients were seropositive. Compared with day 0, the breadth and depth of the Spike-specific TCR repertoire rose significantly after two doses of AZD1222. Without day 14 samples, only post-peak T cell repertoires were studied. Most donors were white British and more were female, and clonal diversity was possibly underestimated.

The table came from immunoSEQ multiplex PCR; TCRdb's copy has only in-frame clones and leaves some out. The sample records some 200,000 clones, approximately 89% being singletons. The CDR3 contains 14 residues. Germline CDR1 is GTSNPN and CDR2 is SVGIG (reference sequence). Germline trimming cut 2 bases from V and 1 base from J; bases unmatched to any gene: 3. A word on this clone: Antigen unknown.

J is TRBJ2-7 and V is TRBV30, with 9 nucleotides matching TRBD2. The receptor was derived from an adult who received the AZD1222 COVID-19 vaccine. The sequencing used peripheral blood, collected 28 days after the second AZD1222 dose. Here the CDR3 reads CAWSLAGESYEQYF. The CDR3 coding sequence is TGTGCCTGGAGTTTAGCGGGAGAGTCCTACGAGCAGTACTTC.